This T cell receptor beta chain was obtained from a study of blood T cell repertoires in COVID-19. About the study: T cells, B-cell-depleted T cells, or PBMCs provided the cDNA or gDNA that served as material.

Original handling: Estimation of nucleated cell counts was performed using reference gene primer amplification. The protocol was immunoSEQ multiplex PCR, while the TCRdb copy is restricted to in-frame clones and leaves out a portion. The V and J calls and the clone size are those of that table, but D and trimming were determined from the DNA. The data contain a few hundred thousand clones, approximately 85% of them singletons. This clone occurred once. V dropped 1 base and J dropped 0 bases, with 16 bases sitting between them. CDR1 is LNHNV, CDR2 YYDKDF, per germline (reference sequence). This CDR3 region has 18 residues.

The sequencing input was peripheral blood. The origin of this receptor is a man aged 80 or over with acute or convalescent COVID-19. The chain joins TRBV15 to TRBJ1-3, with unresolved D. Here the CDR3 reads CATSRVGGRPSSGNTIYF. The CDR3 coding sequence is TGTGCCACCAGCAGAGTAGGAGGCAGGCCGAGCTCTGGAAACACCATATATTTT.